Listed below are T cell receptor beta chains from one sample, sequenced in a study of cytomegalovirus exposure and HLA in healthy donors. Some clones are missing from TCRdb's copy, which holds only in-frame ones; the method was immunoSEQ multiplex PCR. The record lists around 140,000 clones, of which the ten most abundant hold around 1.5%. Sequenced material: PBMCs. These receptors all come from a woman between 50 and 59 years old in good health and CMV-seronegative. Both conserved end residues are part of each CDR3.

V: TRBV4-1
J: TRBJ1-1
length: 13
CDR3: CASSQVQATEAFF

V: TRBV4-2
J: TRBJ1-5
length: 16
CDR3: CASSQGEGSLNQPQHF

V: TRBV5-1
J: TRBJ2-1
length: 15
CDR3: CASSLPGGGDNEQFF

V: TRBV5-8
J: TRBJ2-7
length: 15
CDR3: CASSFPGQGRDEQYF

V: TRBV11-1
J: TRBJ2-7
length: 16
CDR3: CASSLPTKTGSREQYF

V: TRBV6-5
J: TRBJ2-2
length: 14
CDR3: CASHRSGSAGELFF

V: TRBV19
J: TRBJ2-5
length: 15
CDR3: CASSKRDRGPETQYF

V: TRBV5-5
J: TRBJ1-1
length: 13
CDR3: CASSLERYGGAFF

V: TRBV27
J: TRBJ1-2
length: 13
CDR3: CASSLWGQGSYTF

V: TRBV28
J: TRBJ1-5
length: 16
CDR3: CASSWGGSSPNQPQHF

V: TRBV6-1
J: TRBJ1-2
length: 15
CDR3: CASLPLSTGDYGYTF

V: TRBV5-1
J: TRBJ1-1
length: 14
CDR3: CASSSIQGNTEAFF

V: TRBV2
J: TRBJ2-5
length: 14
CDR3: CAWAASGSPGTQYF

V: TRBV28
J: TRBJ1-3
length: 14
CDR3: CASSGVGEGNTIYF

V: TRBV20-1
J: TRBJ2-3
length: 11
CDR3: CSAAGADTQYF

V: TRBV15
J: TRBJ2-5
length: 13
CDR3: CATSRVGEETQYF

V: TRBV29-1
J: TRBJ1-4
length: 12
CDR3: CSVGWGDEKLFF

V: TRBV7-8
J: TRBJ2-1
length: 18
CDR3: CASSVGLAGATSYNEQFF

V: TRBV11-2
J: TRBJ2-7
length: 15
CDR3: CASSSRRGGSHEQYF

V: TRBV29-1
J: NA
length: 14
CDR3: CSVSPLAGVYEQYF

V: TRBV28
J: TRBJ2-7
length: 16
CDR3: CASTPPSGGSPYEQYF

V: TRBV6-1
J: TRBJ1-1
length: 13
CDR3: CASRDKPNTEAFF

V: TRBV6-5
J: TRBJ1-4
length: 14
CDR3: CASSYHQWTGELFF

V: TRBV4-1
J: TRBJ1-5
length: 18
CDR3: CASSRGGRAPYSNQPQHF

V: TRBV19
J: TRBJ2-7
length: 12
CDR3: CASAYRGHEQYF

V: TRBV6-1
J: TRBJ1-6
length: 15
CDR3: CASSHGSIYNSPLHF

V: TRBV6-1
J: TRBJ1-3
length: 14
CDR3: CASSDYGSGNTIYF

V: TRBV4-2
J: TRBJ2-3
length: 16
CDR3: CASSPGQGGWTDTQYF

V: TRBV5-1
J: TRBJ1-1
length: 16
CDR3: CASSGTGSTMNTEAFF

V: TRBV18
J: TRBJ1-2
length: 12
CDR3: CASSQQGSGYTF

V: TRBV7-9
J: TRBJ1-6
length: 16
CDR3: CASSLGPPGYNSPLHF

V: TRBV9
J: TRBJ2-5
length: 13
CDR3: CASGGTVSKTQYF

V: TRBV7-3
J: TRBJ1-2
length: 13
CDR3: CASSLQQGDGYTF

V: TRBV7-9
J: TRBJ1-1
length: 11
CDR3: CASSSTERAFF

V: TRBV28
J: TRBJ2-3
length: 14
CDR3: CASTRHQSTDTQYF

V: TRBV30
J: TRBJ2-7
length: 13
CDR3: CACFSGSSYEQYF

V: TRBV5-1
J: TRBJ1-2
length: 15
CDR3: CASSDRTGGAYGYTF

V: TRBV19
J: TRBJ1-4
length: 14
CDR3: CASRSGGSNEKLFF

V: TRBV6-6
J: TRBJ1-1
length: 12
CDR3: CASSYVGTEAFF

V: TRBV6-6
J: TRBJ2-2
length: 16
CDR3: CASSYSAETNTGELFF

V: TRBV19
J: TRBJ2-1
length: 15
CDR3: CASRISGSSYNEQFF

V: TRBV19
J: TRBJ2-7
length: 16
CDR3: CASTNWSGGAGCEQYF

V: TRBV5-1
J: TRBJ2-2
length: 14
CDR3: CAIFGTGVTGELFF

V: TRBV5-1
J: TRBJ2-1
length: 16
CDR3: CASSLRGSGRRDEQFF

V: TRBV6-5
J: TRBJ1-1
length: 14
CDR3: CASSYDRRDTEAFF

V: TRBV15
J: TRBJ2-7
length: 17
CDR3: CATSRITGAGRGYEQYF